The T cell receptor (beta chain) described here comes from a study of blood T cell repertoires in COVID-19. Study overall: Material from acute and convalescent COVID-19 was sourced from the United States, Italy and Spain. T cells, B-cell-depleted T cells, or PBMCs supplied cDNA or gDNA.

Authors' methods: Counts of nucleated cells, estimated from reference gene primer amplification, were obtained. Using immunoSEQ multiplex PCR, the repertoire was profiled, and TCRdb retains in-frame clones only, with some absent. V and J calls and clone size are copied from that table; D and trimming were computed from the DNA. The repertoire holds around 84,000 clones, with around 80% as singletons. The CDR3 is made up of 15 amino acids. Germline CDR1 LNHDA, CDR2 SQIVND (reference sequence). Unmatched junction bases numbered 11, after V lost 3 bases and J lost 8 bases. Sequenced input: peripheral blood. This sequence originates from a woman aged 40-49 years with active or convalescent COVID-19. The chain combines TRBV19 with TRBJ1-2; 8 bases agree with TRBD1. The CDR3 protein is CASSIPGTGEEGYTF. The CDR3 DNA follows: TGTGCCAGTAGTATCCCCGGGACAGGAGAGGAAGGCTACACCTTC.